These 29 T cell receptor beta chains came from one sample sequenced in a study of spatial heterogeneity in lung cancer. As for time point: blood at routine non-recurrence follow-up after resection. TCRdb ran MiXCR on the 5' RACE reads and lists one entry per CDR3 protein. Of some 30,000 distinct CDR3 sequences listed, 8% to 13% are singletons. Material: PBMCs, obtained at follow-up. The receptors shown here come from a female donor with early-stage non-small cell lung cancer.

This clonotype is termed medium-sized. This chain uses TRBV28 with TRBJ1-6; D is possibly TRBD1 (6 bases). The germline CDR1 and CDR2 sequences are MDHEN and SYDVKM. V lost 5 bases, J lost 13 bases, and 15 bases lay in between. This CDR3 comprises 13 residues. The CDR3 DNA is TGTGCCAGCAGTCCGACAGGACTTCGGCCCCTCCACTTT. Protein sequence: CASSPTGLRPLHF.

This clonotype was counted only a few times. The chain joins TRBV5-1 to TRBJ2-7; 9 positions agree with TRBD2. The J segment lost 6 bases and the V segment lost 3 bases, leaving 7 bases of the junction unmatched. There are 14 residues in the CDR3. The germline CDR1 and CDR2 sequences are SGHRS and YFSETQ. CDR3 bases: TGCGCCAGCAGCTCGGGACTAGCCCTTGGCGAGCAGTACTTC. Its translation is CASSSGLALGEQYF.

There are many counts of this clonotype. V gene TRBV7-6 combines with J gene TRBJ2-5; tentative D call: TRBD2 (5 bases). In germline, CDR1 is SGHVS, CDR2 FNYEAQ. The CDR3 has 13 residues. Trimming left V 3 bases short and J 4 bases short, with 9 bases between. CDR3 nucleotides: TGTGCCAGCAGCTTTGGCGGGCGAGAGACCCAGTACTTC. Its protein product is CASSFGGRETQYF.

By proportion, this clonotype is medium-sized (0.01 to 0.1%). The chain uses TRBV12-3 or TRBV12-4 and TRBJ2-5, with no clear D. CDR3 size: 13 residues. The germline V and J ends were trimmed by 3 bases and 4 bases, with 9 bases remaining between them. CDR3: CASSFGSPETQYF. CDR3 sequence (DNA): TGTGCCAGCAGTTTCGGCTCCCCAGAGACCCAGTACTTC.

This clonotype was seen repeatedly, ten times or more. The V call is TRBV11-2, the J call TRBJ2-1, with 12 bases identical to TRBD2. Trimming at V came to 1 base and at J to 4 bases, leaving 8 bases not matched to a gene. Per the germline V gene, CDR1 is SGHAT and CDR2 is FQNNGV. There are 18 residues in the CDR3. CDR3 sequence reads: CASSLVSTSGGFYNEQFF. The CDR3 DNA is TGTGCCAGCAGCTTAGTATCAACTAGCGGGGGGTTTTACAATGAGCAGTTCTTC.

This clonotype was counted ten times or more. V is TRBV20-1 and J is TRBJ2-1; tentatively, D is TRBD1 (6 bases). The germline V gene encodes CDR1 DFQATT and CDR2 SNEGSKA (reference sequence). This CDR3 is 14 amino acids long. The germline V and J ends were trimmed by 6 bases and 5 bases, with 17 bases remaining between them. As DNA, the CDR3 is TGCAGTGCGGCCGGGACAAGAATAAACAATGAGCAGTTCTTC. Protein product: CSAAGTRINNEQFF.

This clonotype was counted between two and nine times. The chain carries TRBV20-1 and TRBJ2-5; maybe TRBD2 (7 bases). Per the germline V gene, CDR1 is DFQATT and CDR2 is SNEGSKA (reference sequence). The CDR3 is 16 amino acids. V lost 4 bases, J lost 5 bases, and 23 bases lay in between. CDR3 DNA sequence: TGCAGTGCTACCTCCCTGATGGGGGGGCCGGGTGAGACCCAGTACTTC. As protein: CSATSLMGGPGETQYF.

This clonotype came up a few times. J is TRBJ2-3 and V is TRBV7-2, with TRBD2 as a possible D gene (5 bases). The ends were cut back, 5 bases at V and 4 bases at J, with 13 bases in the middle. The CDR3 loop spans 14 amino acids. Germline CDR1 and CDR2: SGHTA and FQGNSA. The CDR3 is CASSAGEVADTQYF. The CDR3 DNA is TGTGCCAGCAGCGCCGGGGAAGTCGCAGATACGCAGTATTTT. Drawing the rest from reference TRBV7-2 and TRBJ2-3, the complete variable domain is GAGVSQSPSNKVTEKGKDVELRCDPISGHTALYWYRQSLGQGLEFLIYFQGNSAPDKSGLPSDRFSAERTGGSVSTLTIQRTQQEDSAVYLCASSAGEVADTQYFGPGTRLTVL.

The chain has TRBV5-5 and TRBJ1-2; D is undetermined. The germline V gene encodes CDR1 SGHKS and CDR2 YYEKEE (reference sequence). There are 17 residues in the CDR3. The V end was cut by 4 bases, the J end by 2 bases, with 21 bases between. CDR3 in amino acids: CASSPTSDPPTNYGYTF. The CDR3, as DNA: TGTGCCAGCAGCCCGACCTCTGATCCCCCAACCAACTATGGCTACACCTTC.

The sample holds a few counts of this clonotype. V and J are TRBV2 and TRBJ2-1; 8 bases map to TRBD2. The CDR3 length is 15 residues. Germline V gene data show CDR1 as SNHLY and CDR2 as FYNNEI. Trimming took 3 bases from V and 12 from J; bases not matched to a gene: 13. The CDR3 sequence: CASSDPGGAWRGQFF. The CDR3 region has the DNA TGTGCCAGCAGTGACCCCGGGGGGGCGTGGAGAGGGCAGTTCTTC.

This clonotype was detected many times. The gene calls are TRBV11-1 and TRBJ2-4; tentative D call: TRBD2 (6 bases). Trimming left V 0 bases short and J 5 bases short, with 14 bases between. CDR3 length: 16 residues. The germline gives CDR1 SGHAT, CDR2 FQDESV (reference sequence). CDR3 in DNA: TGTGCCAGCAGCTTAGCGGGACTCTGGGCTGAAAACATTCAGTACTTC. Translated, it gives CASSLAGLWAENIQYF.

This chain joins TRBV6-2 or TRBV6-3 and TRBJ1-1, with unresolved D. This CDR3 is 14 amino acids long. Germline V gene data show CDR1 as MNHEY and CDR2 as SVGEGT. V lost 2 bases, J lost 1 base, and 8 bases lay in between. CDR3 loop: CASSYITGNTEAFF. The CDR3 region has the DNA TGTGCCAGCAGTTACATCACTGGGAACACTGAAGCTTTCTTT.

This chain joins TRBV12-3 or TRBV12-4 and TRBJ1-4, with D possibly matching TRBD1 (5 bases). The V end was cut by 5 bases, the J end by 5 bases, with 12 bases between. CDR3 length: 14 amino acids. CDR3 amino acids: CASSLHGGNEKLFF. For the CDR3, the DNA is TGTGCCAGCAGTCTGCACGGGGGAAATGAAAAACTGTTTTTT.

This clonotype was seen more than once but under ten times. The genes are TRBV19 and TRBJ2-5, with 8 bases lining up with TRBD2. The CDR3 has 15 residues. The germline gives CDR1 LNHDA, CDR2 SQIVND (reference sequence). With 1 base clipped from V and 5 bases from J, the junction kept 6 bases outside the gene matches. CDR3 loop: CASSIVAGGEETQYF. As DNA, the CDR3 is TGTGCCAGTAGTATAGTTGCGGGGGGCGAGGAGACCCAGTACTTC.

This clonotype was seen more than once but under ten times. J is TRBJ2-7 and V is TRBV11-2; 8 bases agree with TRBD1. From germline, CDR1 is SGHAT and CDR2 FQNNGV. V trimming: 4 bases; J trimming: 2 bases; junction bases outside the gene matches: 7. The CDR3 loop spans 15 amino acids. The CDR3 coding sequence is TGTGCCAGCAGCTCCGGACAGGGAACTACCTACGAGCAGTACTTC. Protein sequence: CASSSGQGTTYEQYF.

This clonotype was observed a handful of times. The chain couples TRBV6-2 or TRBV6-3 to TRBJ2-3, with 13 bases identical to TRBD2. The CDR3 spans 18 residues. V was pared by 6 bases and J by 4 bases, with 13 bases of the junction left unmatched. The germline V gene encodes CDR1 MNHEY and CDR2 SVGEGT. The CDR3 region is CASSSTGTSGEWPDTQYF. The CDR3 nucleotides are TGTGCCAGCAGCTCGACCGGGACTAGCGGGGAGTGGCCAGATACGCAGTATTTT.

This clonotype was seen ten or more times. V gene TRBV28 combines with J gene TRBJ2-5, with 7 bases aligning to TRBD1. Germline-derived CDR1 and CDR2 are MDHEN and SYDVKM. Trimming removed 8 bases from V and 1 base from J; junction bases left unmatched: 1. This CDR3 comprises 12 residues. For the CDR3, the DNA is TGTGCCAGCGGGACAGCCCAAGAGACCCAGTACTTC. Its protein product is CASGTAQETQYF.

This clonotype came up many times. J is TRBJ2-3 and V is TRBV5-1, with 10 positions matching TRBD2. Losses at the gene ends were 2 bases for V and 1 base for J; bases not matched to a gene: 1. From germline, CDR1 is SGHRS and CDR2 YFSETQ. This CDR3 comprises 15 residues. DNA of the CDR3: TGCGCCAGCAGCTTTGGGACTAGCGGCACAGATACGCAGTATTTT. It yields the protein CASSFGTSGTDTQYF.

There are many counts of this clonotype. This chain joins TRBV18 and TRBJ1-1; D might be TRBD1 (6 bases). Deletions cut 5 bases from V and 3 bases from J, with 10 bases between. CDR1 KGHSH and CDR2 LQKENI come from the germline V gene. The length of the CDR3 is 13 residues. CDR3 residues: CASSRTADTEAFF. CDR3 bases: TGTGCCAGCTCAAGGACAGCCGACACTGAAGCTTTCTTT.

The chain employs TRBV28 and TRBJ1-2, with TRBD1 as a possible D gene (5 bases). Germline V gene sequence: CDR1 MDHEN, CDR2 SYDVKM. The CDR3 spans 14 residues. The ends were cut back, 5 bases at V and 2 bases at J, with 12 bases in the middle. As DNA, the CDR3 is TGTGCCAGCAGTCCTCTGGGGACGAACTATGGCTACACCTTC. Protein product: CASSPLGTNYGYTF.

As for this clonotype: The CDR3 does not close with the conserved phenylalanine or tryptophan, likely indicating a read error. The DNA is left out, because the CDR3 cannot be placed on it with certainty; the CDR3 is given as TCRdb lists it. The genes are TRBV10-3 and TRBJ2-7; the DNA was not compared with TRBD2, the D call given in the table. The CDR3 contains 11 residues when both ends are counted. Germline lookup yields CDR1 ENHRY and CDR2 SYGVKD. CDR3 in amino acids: CAISESSGPIS.

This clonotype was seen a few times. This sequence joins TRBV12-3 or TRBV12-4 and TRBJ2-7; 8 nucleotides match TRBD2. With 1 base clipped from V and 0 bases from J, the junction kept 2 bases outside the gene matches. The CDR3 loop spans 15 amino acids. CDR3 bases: TGTGCCAGCAGTTTAGACGGGGGGGCCTCCTACGAGCAGTACTTC. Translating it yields CASSLDGGASYEQYF.

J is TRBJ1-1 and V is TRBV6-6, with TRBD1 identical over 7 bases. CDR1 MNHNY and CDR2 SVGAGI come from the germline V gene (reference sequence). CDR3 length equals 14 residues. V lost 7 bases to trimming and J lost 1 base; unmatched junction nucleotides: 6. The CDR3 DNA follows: TGTGCCAGCATCAGACAGGGCCGGAACACTGAAGCTTTCTTT. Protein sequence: CASIRQGRNTEAFF.

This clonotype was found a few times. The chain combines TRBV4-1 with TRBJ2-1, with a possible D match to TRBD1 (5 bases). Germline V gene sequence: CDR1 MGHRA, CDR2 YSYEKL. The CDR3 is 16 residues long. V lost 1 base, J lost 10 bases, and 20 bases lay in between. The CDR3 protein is CASSQGTPQQPLEQFF. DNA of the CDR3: TGCGCCAGCAGCCAAGGGACACCGCAGCAACCCTTAGAGCAGTTCTTC.

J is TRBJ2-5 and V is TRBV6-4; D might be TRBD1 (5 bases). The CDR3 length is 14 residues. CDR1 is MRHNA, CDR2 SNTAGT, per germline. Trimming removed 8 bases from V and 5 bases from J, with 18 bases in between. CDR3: CASHRKRPGETQYF. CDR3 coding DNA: TGTGCCAGCCACAGGAAGCGCCCCGGGGAGACCCAGTACTTC.

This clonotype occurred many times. The CDR3 bases are TGTGCCAGTAGTATGTCCCCGAGCACAGATACGCAGTATTTT. This translates into CASSMSPSTDTQYF. The rearrangement joins TRBV19 to TRBJ2-3; D is uncertain. Trimming stripped 3 bases from V and 0 bases from J, with 7 bases between. The CDR3 contains 14 residues. Germline CDR1 and CDR2: LNHDA and SQIVND (reference sequence).

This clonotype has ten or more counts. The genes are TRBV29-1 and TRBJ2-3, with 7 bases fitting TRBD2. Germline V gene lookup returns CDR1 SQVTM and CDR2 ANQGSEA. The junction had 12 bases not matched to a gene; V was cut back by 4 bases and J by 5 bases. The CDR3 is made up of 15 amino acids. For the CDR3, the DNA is TGCAGCGTTGGCGGGGGATCAATGGGGCAAGATACGCAGTATTTT. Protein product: CSVGGGSMGQDTQYF.

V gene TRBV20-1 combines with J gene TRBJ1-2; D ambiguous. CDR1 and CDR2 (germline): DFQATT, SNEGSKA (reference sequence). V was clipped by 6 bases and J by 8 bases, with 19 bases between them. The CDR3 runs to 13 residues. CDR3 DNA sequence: TGCAGTGCCGTTAAGACCAGCGAAGGGGGCTACACCTTC. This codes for CSAVKTSEGGYTF.

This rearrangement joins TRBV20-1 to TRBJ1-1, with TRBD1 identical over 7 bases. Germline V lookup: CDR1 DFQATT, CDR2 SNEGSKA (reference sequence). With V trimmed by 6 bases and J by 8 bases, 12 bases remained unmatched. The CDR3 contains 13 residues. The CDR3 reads CSAIPGGRVEAFF. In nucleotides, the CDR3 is TGCAGTGCCATCCCAGGGGGGCGGGTGGAAGCTTTCTTT.